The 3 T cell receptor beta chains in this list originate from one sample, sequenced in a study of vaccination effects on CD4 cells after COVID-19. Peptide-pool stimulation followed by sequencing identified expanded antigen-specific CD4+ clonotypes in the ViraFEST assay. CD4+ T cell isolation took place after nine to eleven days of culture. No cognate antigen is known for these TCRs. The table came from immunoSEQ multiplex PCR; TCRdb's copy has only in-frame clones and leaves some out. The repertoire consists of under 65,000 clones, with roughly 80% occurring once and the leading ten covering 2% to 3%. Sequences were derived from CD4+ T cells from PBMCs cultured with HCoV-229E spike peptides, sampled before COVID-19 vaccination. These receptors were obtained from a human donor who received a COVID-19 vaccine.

The CDR3 is CASSAQGTSTDTQYF. In DNA form, the CDR3 reads TGTGCCAGCAGCGCACAGGGGACAAGCACAGATACGCAGTATTTT. The chain carries TRBV9 and TRBJ2-3; 7 bases match TRBD1. The CDR3 runs 15 residues. Germline trimming cut 3 bases from V and 0 bases from J; bases unmatched to any gene: 4. CDR1 and CDR2 from the germline V gene are SGDLS and YYNGEE.

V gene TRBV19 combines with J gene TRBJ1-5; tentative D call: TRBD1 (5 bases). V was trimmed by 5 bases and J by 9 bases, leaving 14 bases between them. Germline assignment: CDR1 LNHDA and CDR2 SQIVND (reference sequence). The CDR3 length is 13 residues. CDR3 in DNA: TGTGCCAGTAGTCCTGACGGGGGGACGCCCCAGCATTTT. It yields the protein CASSPDGGTPQHF.

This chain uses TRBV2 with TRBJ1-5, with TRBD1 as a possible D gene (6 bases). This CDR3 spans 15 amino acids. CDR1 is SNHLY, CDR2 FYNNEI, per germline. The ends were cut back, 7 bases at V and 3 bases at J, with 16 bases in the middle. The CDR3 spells CASKSRGHFNQPQHF. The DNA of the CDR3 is TGTGCCAGCAAATCGAGGGGACACTTCAATCAGCCCCAGCATTTT.